The TCR beta chain described here comes from a study of cytomegalovirus exposure and HLA in healthy donors. This PCR relied on a set of 60 Vbeta primers and 13 Jbeta primers. In the original analysis: About 12 million of tens of millions of unique TCR beta chains were shared, per a later count. Profiled with immunoSEQ multiplex PCR; TCRdb holds only in-frame clones, not every one. D and trimming come from the DNA, and the V and J calls and clone size come from that table. Of about 140,000 clones listed, 84% were seen once; the top ten hold more than 2%. Study observations and caveats: In a later analysis, several top co-occurrence clusters appeared linked to parvovirus B19, influenza, CMV and Epstein-Barr virus. A missense variant in DCLRE1C was later tied to TCR beta V- and J-gene trimming. High sensitivity and specificity were reportedly achieved when the classifier diagnosed cytomegalovirus status.

This clone appeared a single time. Its antigen is unidentified. Trimming removed 9 bases from V and 4 bases from J, with 13 bases in between. This CDR3 is 13 amino acids long. From germline, CDR1 is SNHLY and CDR2 FYNNEI. This rearrangement joins TRBV2 to TRBJ2-1, with unresolved D. The receptor comes from a boy aged 2 to 9 in good health and CMV-seronegative. Specimen: PBMCs. Here the CDR3 DNA reads TGTGCCAGTCTTGAGCGACCATACAATGAGCAGTTCTTC. Its protein product is CASLERPYNEQFF.